A single sample gave rise to the 3 T cell receptor beta chains below, sequenced in a study of T cells after yellow fever vaccination. TCRdb re-called the 5' RACE reads with MiXCR, one entry per CDR3 protein. Of under 400,000 distinct CDR3 sequences in the sample, around a tenth were seen once. The material sequenced was PBMCs, taken on the day of the first yellow fever vaccination. The receptors shown here come from a man between 18 and 29 years old who received the YFV17D yellow fever vaccine.

V gene TRBV12-3 or TRBV12-4 combines with J gene TRBJ2-3, with TRBD1 as a possible D gene (6 bases). The ends were cut back, 2 bases at V and 9 bases at J, with 15 bases in the middle. The CDR3 length is 14 residues. This chain's CDR3 is CASSLNVARGTQYF. Here the CDR3 DNA reads TGTGCCAGCAGTTTAAACGTGGCAAGGGGGACGCAGTATTTT.

This clonotype was observed many times. J is TRBJ2-3 and V is TRBV5-1, with 7 bases matching TRBD2. This CDR3 has 16 residues. Germline CDR1 reads SGHRS; CDR2 reads YFSETQ. Trimming at V came to 5 bases and at J to 1 base, leaving 10 bases not matched to a gene. CDR3 protein: CASRGTAGVRTDTQYF. The CDR3 region has the DNA TGCGCCAGCAGAGGGACGGCGGGGGTTCGCACAGATACGCAGTATTTT.

The rearrangement joins TRBV18 to TRBJ2-2; D might be TRBD2 (6 bases). Trimming pared 2 bases from V and 7 bases from J, leaving 8 bases between. Germline CDR1 is KGHSH and CDR2 is LQKENI. CDR3 size: 13 residues. The CDR3, as DNA: TGTGCCAGCTCACCAAGGCGGGACGGGGAGCTGTTTTTT. It encodes CASSPRRDGELFF.